Included here is one TCR beta chain sequence, with context. No antigen is known for it. The sample originates from a study of radiotherapy plus CTLA-4 blockade in lung cancer. The overall study: Objective response rate was about 19%; disease control rate, 25% to 35%.

Study results and caveats: Subsequent to radiotherapy plus ipilimumab, tumor-derived TCR clones underwent expansion in blood.

Enrolled patients, whose metastatic non-small-cell lung cancer was chemo-refractory, received focal radiation plus CTLA-4 blockade with ipilimumab. Produced via immunoSEQ multiplex PCR; TCRdb's table is partial and in-frame only. The sample has roughly 100,000 clones, roughly 84% seen once; the top ten hold under 2.5%. The CDR3 is made up of 15 amino acids. CDR1 and CDR2 from the germline V gene are LNHDA and SQIVND (reference sequence). Unmatched junction bases numbered 9, after V lost 9 bases and J lost 3 bases. This chain links TRBV19 with TRBJ2-3, with 10 bases aligning to TRBD2. The sample consisted of peripheral blood, taken from a patient treated with radiotherapy plus ipilimumab. The clonotype originates from a human donor with non-small cell lung cancer that progressed on radiotherapy plus ipilimumab. Some clones in this sample may be carry-over from other donors' samples. CDR3 sequence reads: CASGGPSGGTDTQYF. Written as DNA, the CDR3 is TGTGCCAGCGGGGGGCCTAGCGGGGGAACAGATACGCAGTATTTT.